Presented here are 32 T cell receptor beta chains from one specimen sequenced in a study of T cell repertoires in cytomegalovirus infection. TCRdb redid the calling of the reads with MiXCR, one entry per CDR3 protein. The sample yields 740,000 or so distinct CDR3 sequences, 35% to 40% seen once. The sample taken for sequencing was PBMCs. All receptors derive from a human donor in good health (CMV status not recorded). Some clones in this sample may be carry-over from other donors' samples.

This clonotype was seen more than once but under ten times. The V call is TRBV7-2, the J call TRBJ2-3; D assignment may be TRBD1 or TRBD2 (5 bases each). The germline V gene encodes CDR1 SGHTA and CDR2 FQGNSA. This CDR3 has 18 amino acids. V lost 2 bases and J lost 4, with 22 bases in between. The CDR3 nucleotides read TGTGCCAGCAGCTTACATCCGGGGCTCCGTGTTTACGCAGATACGCAGTATTTT. Encoded protein: CASSLHPGLRVYADTQYF.

The rearrangement joins TRBV20-1 to TRBJ1-5, with D possibly TRBD1 on 6 matching bases. The germline CDR1 and CDR2 sequences are DFQATT and SNEGSKA (reference sequence). There are 15 residues in the CDR3. V dropped 6 bases and J dropped 0 bases, with 15 bases sitting between them. The CDR3, as DNA: TGCAGTGCCGTCAGGGGCGAATATAGCAATCAGCCCCAGCATTTT. Translation: CSAVRGEYSNQPQHF.

Turning to this clonotype: The germline gene is not matched at one end of the junction; a read error may be the cause. The chain employs TRBV28 and TRBJ2-5; 7 bases align to TRBD2. The germline gives CDR1 MDHEN, CDR2 SYDVKM. The CDR3 is 17 amino acids. The CDR3: CASSPYPVTSVQETQNF. The CDR3 DNA follows: TGTGCCAGCAGTCCCTACCCCGTAACTAGCGTCCAAGAGACCCAGAACTTC.

The CDR3 loop reads CASSGSTQETQYF. In DNA form, the CDR3 reads TGTGCCAGCTCAGGATCAACCCAAGAGACCCAGTACTTC. This chain connects TRBV18 to TRBJ2-5; unclear D gene. This CDR3 contains 13 residues. Trimming took 5 bases from V and 1 from J, leaving 8 bases between them. CDR1 is KGHSH, CDR2 LQKENI, per germline.

Worth noting for this clonotype: Since the CDR3 does not end with the conserved phenylalanine or tryptophan, this likely comes from a read error. The DNA is left out, because the CDR3 cannot be placed on it with certainty; the CDR3 is given as TCRdb lists it. The CDR3 sequence: CASSQGADPTYNEQFL. The chain couples TRBV7-6 to TRBJ2-1; the DNA was not compared with TRBD1, the D call given in the table. The CDR3 sequence runs 16 residues, both termini included. Germline V gene lookup returns CDR1 SGHVS and CDR2 FNYEAQ.

Many counts were recorded for this clonotype. CDR3 sequence: CASRPNDYSNQPQHF. For the CDR3, the DNA is TGTGCCAGCAGACCAAATGACTATAGCAATCAGCCCCAGCATTTT. V is TRBV27 and J is TRBJ1-5; D uncertain. Germline V CDR1 and CDR2: MNHEY, SMNVEV (reference sequence). V lost 6 bases and J 0 bases, leaving 12 bases between the germline ends. CDR3 length: 15 amino acids.

This clonotype has at least ten counts. The chain joins TRBV7-8 to TRBJ1-6, with D unresolved. Between the trimmed V and J ends, which lost 2 bases and 8 bases, there was a span of 10 bases. The CDR3 contains 14 residues. Germline V gene sequence: CDR1 SGHVS, CDR2 FQNEAQ. CDR3 residues: CASSLRELDSPLHF. The CDR3 nucleotides read TGTGCCAGCAGCTTACGGGAATTGGATTCACCCCTCCACTTT.

The V call is TRBV6-6, the J call TRBJ1-2; 9 nucleotides agree with TRBD1. Germline V lookup: CDR1 MNHNY, CDR2 SVGAGI (reference sequence). V lost 5 bases, J lost 2 bases, and 9 bases stayed unmatched. The CDR3 runs to 16 residues. The CDR3 region is CASSTPGQGGNYGYTF. The CDR3 DNA sequence: TGTGCCAGCAGTACCCCGGGACAGGGTGGAAACTATGGCTACACCTTC.

In this sample, this clonotype turned up a few times. The chain employs TRBV28 and TRBJ2-7; 13 nucleotides align to TRBD2. Germline CDR1 reads MDHEN; CDR2 reads SYDVKM. The CDR3 has 16 amino acids. V lost 8 bases and J lost 4; bases outside the gene matches: 11. This chain's CDR3 is CASRKPGLAGVYEQYF. CDR3 in DNA: TGTGCCAGCCGGAAACCTGGACTAGCGGGAGTATACGAGCAGTACTTC.

As to this clonotype: This CDR3 fails to terminate in the conserved phenylalanine or tryptophan, so it likely reflects a read error. V usage is TRBV4-2 and J usage is TRBJ2-7; 10 bases are shared with TRBD2. Unmatched junction bases numbered 5, after V lost 0 bases and J lost 0 bases. This CDR3 is 17 amino acids long. CDR1 LGHNA and CDR2 YNFKEQ come from the germline V gene. CDR3 DNA: TGTGCCAGCAGCCAAGACCTAGCGGGAGCCCGCTCCTACGAGCAGTACTTA. Translating it yields CASSQDLAGARSYEQYL.

This rearrangement joins TRBV27 to TRBJ1-6; D is uncertain. V was cut by 5 bases and J by 7 bases, with 15 bases left in between. Germline CDR1 reads MNHEY; CDR2 reads SMNVEV (reference sequence). The CDR3 covers 15 residues. The CDR3 sequence: CASSLTSGKNSPLHF. CDR3 sequence (DNA): TGTGCCAGCAGTCTCACTTCCGGAAAAAATTCACCCCTCCACTTT.

The chain joins TRBV5-1 to TRBJ2-2; possible D gene TRBD1, 6 bases. With 2 bases removed from V and 9 bases from J, the gap between germline ends came to 11 bases. CDR3 length: 13 residues. CDR1 is SGHRS and CDR2 is YFSETQ in the germline V gene. The CDR3 protein is CASSLGQPRELFF. CDR3 bases: TGCGCCAGCAGCTTAGGACAGCCCAGGGAGCTGTTTTTT.

CDR3 amino acids: CASSEAWVREKLFF. The CDR3 nucleotides read TGTGCCAGCAGTGAAGCGTGGGTACGCGAAAAACTGTTTTTT. This sequence joins TRBV6-1 and TRBJ1-4; D is unclear. Germline values: CDR1 MNHNS, CDR2 SASEGT. CDR3 length: 14 amino acids. The V and J ends lost 0 bases and 8 bases respectively, with 10 bases between them.

The V gene is TRBV10-3, the J gene TRBJ2-1; 7 positions match TRBD2. CDR3 length: 18 residues. The V gene's germline CDR1 is ENHRY and CDR2 SYGVKD. V dropped 2 bases and J dropped 4; count of bases not matched to a gene: 14. The CDR3 region is CAISEPRRSGNRYNEQFF. CDR3 nucleotide sequence: TGTGCCATCAGTGAGCCGAGAAGAAGCGGGAATAGGTACAATGAGCAGTTCTTC.

This clonotype was counted between two and nine times. The chain recombines TRBV12-3 or TRBV12-4 with TRBJ1-5; D may be TRBD1 (5 bases). The CDR3 is made up of 14 amino acids. Between the trimmed V and J ends, which lost 5 bases and 4 bases, there was a span of 12 bases. For the CDR3, the DNA is TGTGCCAGCAGTCTAAATTGGGGGAATCAGCCCCAGCATTTT. This translates into CASSLNWGNQPQHF.

The chain combines TRBV12-3 or TRBV12-4 with TRBJ1-2, with D unresolved. The CDR3 has 14 amino acids. V lost 3 bases, J lost 4 bases, and 12 bases lay in between. CDR3 bases: TGTGCCAGCAGTTTGGCGGACCCGCTCTATGGCTACACCTTC. This encodes CASSLADPLYGYTF.

This clonotype was found a few times. This sequence joins TRBV19 and TRBJ1-5, with a weak D call TRBD1 (5 bases). Trimming cost V 2 bases and J 8 bases, with 16 bases left between them. The CDR3 loop spans 15 amino acids. CDR1 LNHDA and CDR2 SQIVND come from the germline V gene (reference sequence). CDR3 in amino acids: CASSIMAGLGEPQHF. As DNA, the CDR3 is TGTGCCAGTAGTATAATGGCAGGGCTCGGGGAGCCCCAGCATTTT.

This chain links TRBV2 with TRBJ1-3, with 7 nucleotides matching TRBD1. Trimming at V came to 8 bases and at J to 0 bases, leaving 10 bases not matched to a gene. The V gene's germline CDR1 is SNHLY and CDR2 FYNNEI. The CDR3 sequence is 16 residues long. CDR3: CASGFGTAFSGNTIYF. In DNA form, the CDR3 reads TGTGCCAGCGGCTTTGGGACAGCCTTCTCTGGAAACACCATATATTTT.

This clonotype was detected only a few times. This chain connects TRBV7-8 to TRBJ2-3; a weak D match, TRBD2 (6 bases). Trimming shortened V by 2 bases and J by 1 base, and 22 bases separated the two germline ends. Germline assignment: CDR1 SGHVS and CDR2 FQNEAQ. This CDR3 is built from 19 residues. The CDR3: CASSLLDRRGADRTDTQYF. For the CDR3, the DNA is TGTGCCAGCAGCTTACTTGACCGGAGGGGAGCGGACCGCACAGATACGCAGTATTTT.

This clonotype has more than one count but fewer than ten. V gene TRBV7-9 combines with J gene TRBJ2-3, with unresolved D. The germline V gene has CDR1 SEHNR and CDR2 FQNEAQ (reference sequence). V was trimmed by 5 bases and J by 1 base, leaving 10 bases between them. The CDR3 loop spans 14 amino acids. CDR3 DNA: TGTGCCAGCAGCCATCTTGGGGGCACAGATACGCAGTATTTT. As protein: CASSHLGGTDTQYF.

This rearrangement joins TRBV20-1 to TRBJ2-3; TRBD2 agrees at 11 bases. V was clipped by 6 bases and J by 6 bases; unmatched bases: 11. CDR3 size: 15 residues. Germline CDR1 and CDR2: DFQATT and SNEGSKA (reference sequence). The CDR3 reads CSAGRSGRAYDTQYF. CDR3 DNA: TGCAGTGCGGGGCGTAGCGGGAGGGCGTATGATACGCAGTATTTT.

In its sample, this clonotype was seen a few times. This rearrangement joins TRBV20-1 to TRBJ2-7; D may be TRBD1 or TRBD2 (5 bases each). CDR1 DFQATT and CDR2 SNEGSKA come from the germline V gene (reference sequence). Trimming shortened V by 0 bases and J by 4 bases, and 16 bases separated the two germline ends. CDR3 size: 15 residues. This chain's CDR3 is CSARDPGTGQYEQYF. CDR3 nucleotide sequence: TGCAGTGCTAGAGACCCCGGGACCGGGCAATACGAGCAGTACTTC.

The gene calls are TRBV7-2 and TRBJ1-6; D unclear. With 1 base removed from V and 11 bases from J, the gap between germline ends came to 12 bases. This CDR3 spans 14 amino acids. Germline CDR1 is SGHTA and CDR2 is FQGNSA. The CDR3 DNA sequence: TGTGCCAGCAGCTTAGGGTTCGGCTGGCCACCCCTCCACTTT. This translates into CASSLGFGWPPLHF.

The sample holds a few counts of this clonotype. The chain has TRBV19 and TRBJ2-1; TRBD1 agrees at 7 bases. The CDR3 consists of 17 residues. Germline loops: CDR1 LNHDA, CDR2 SQIVND (reference sequence). After removal of 3 bases from V and 0 bases from J, the junction contained 8 bases not matched to a gene. CDR3 region: CASSIGRGFSSYNEQFF. The CDR3 region has the DNA TGTGCCAGTAGTATCGGCAGGGGGTTCAGCTCCTACAATGAGCAGTTCTTC.

The rearrangement links TRBV19 to TRBJ1-2; TRBD1 aligns across 7 bases. With V trimmed by 5 bases and J by 0 bases, 9 bases remained unmatched. The germline V gene encodes CDR1 LNHDA and CDR2 SQIVND (reference sequence). The length of the CDR3 is 16 residues. The CDR3 region is CASSEETGITNYGYTF. The CDR3 DNA reads as TGTGCCAGTAGTGAAGAGACAGGGATCACTAACTATGGCTACACCTTC.

This clonotype was seen a handful of times. The V call is TRBV11-2, the J call TRBJ2-7, with 8 bases identical to TRBD1. V lost 4 bases to trimming and J lost 3 bases; unmatched junction nucleotides: 11. In germline, CDR1 is SGHAT, CDR2 FQNNGV. There are 16 residues in the CDR3. The CDR3 sequence: CASSSPLGDRSYEQYF. DNA of the CDR3: TGTGCCAGCAGCTCACCCCTCGGGGACAGGAGCTACGAGCAGTACTTC.

This chain joins TRBV10-3 and TRBJ2-1, with D maybe TRBD2 (7 bases). This CDR3 contains 12 residues. Looked up from germline, CDR1 is ENHRY and CDR2 is SYGVKD. The CDR3 nucleotides are TGTGTCAGTGGCGGGGGCAGCAATGAGCAGTTCTTC. This encodes CVSGGGSNEQFF.

This clonotype was detected once. A read error may be the cause here, since a much bigger clone is one base away. This likely comes from a read error, as the CDR3 has no conserved phenylalanine or tryptophan at its end. V usage is TRBV27 and J usage is TRBJ2-1; maybe TRBD2 (5 bases). This CDR3 has 16 residues. Trimming stripped 4 bases from V and 3 bases from J, with 16 bases between. Germline V gene lookup returns CDR1 MNHEY and CDR2 SMNVEV (reference sequence). CDR3 nucleotide sequence: TGTGCCAGCAGTTCCTTGCCGTCGGGGAACTACAATGAGCAGTTCTTA. It is translated as CASSSLPSGNYNEQFL.

This clonotype was seen repeatedly, ten times or more. This chain links TRBV4-1 with TRBJ2-3; 10 positions match TRBD1. Germline values: CDR1 MGHRA, CDR2 YSYEKL. The length of the CDR3 is 16 residues. The junction had 7 bases not matched to a gene; V was cut back by 2 bases and J by 5 bases. The DNA for the CDR3 is TGCGCCAGCAGCCAAAATGTGGGACAGGGGCAAGATACGCAGTATTTT. Residues: CASSQNVGQGQDTQYF.

This chain connects TRBV24-1 to TRBJ2-1; TRBD1 might be the D (5 bases). Between the trimmed V and J ends, which lost 2 bases and 8 bases, there was a span of 15 bases. The germline V gene has CDR1 KGHDR and CDR2 SFDVKD. CDR3 size: 15 residues. The CDR3, as DNA: TGTGCCACCAGTGATTCCCCTTCAGGGTCCCATGAGCAGTTCTTC. Protein product: CATSDSPSGSHEQFF.

This clonotype showed up many times. The chain employs TRBV7-2 and TRBJ2-7; tentative D call: TRBD1 (6 bases). CDR3 length equals 12 residues. In germline, CDR1 is SGHTA, CDR2 FQGNSA. The ends were cut back, 4 bases at V and 4 bases at J, with 8 bases in the middle. CDR3 nucleotides: TGTGCCAGCAGCTCAGGACAGTACGAGCAGTACTTC. It yields the protein CASSSGQYEQYF.

In this sample, this clonotype turned up a few times. V and J are TRBV7-8 and TRBJ1-4; D perhaps matches TRBD1 (5 bases). This CDR3 comprises 15 residues. V gave up 2 bases and J gave up 3 bases, with 10 bases separating them. Germline lookup yields CDR1 SGHVS and CDR2 FQNEAQ. CDR3 nucleotides: TGTGCCAGCAGCTTATCCGGGACCGCTAATGAAAAACTGTTTTTT. Its translation is CASSLSGTANEKLFF.